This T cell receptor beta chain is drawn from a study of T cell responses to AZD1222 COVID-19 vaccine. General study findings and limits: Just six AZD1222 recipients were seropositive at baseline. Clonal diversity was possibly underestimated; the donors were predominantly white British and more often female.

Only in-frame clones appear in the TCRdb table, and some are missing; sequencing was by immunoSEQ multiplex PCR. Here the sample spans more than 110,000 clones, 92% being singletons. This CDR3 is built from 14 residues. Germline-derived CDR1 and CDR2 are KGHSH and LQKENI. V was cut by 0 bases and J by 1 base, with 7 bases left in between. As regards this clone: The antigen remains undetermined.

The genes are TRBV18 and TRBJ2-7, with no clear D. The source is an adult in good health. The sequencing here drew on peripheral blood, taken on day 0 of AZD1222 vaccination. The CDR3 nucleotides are TGTGCCAGCTCACCACCTGCCGGATCCTACGAGCAGTACTTC. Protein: CASSPPAGSYEQYF. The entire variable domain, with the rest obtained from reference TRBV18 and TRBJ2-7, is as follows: NAGVMQNPRHLVRRRGQEARLRCSPMKGHSHVYWYRQLPEEGLKFMVYLQKENIIDESGMPKERFSAEFPKEGPSILRIQQVVRGDSAAYFCASSPPAGSYEQYFGPGTRLTVT.